This TCR beta chain was captured in a study of T cells in Graves' hyperthyroidism and ophthalmopathy. Amplification of TCR beta CDR3 regions used RNA as the template. Using the HTBI primer set, a first-round RT-PCR was run on the TCR CDR3. TCRdb re-derived calls from the multiplex PCR reads in MiXCR, one entry per CDR3 protein. The sample lists 300,000 to 450,000 distinct CDR3 sequences; roughly 25% were seen once. Absence of ophthalmopathy progression within 18 months defined stable Graves' hyperthyroidism. Uncontrolled infections, other autoimmune diseases, pregnancy or lactation led to exclusion of patients. Study outcomes and limitations: A median around 5.9 months before onset, the model predicted ophthalmopathy.

Points on this clonotype: Antigen specificity is unknown.

Germline V gene sequence: CDR1 LNHDA, CDR2 SQIVND (reference sequence). The CDR3 contains 15 residues. V was cut by 3 bases and J by 1 base, with 12 bases left in between. Specimen: blood. V usage is TRBV19 and J usage is TRBJ1-1, with TRBD1 as a possible D gene (5 bases). This TCR derives from a man aged 50 to 60 with Graves' hyperthyroidism. The CDR3 loop is CASSMGETGNTEAFF. As DNA, the CDR3 is TGTGCCAGTAGTATGGGGGAGACGGGGAACACTGAAGCTTTCTTT.